The 4 T cell receptor beta chains below were found in one sample sequenced in a study of early T cells in non-severe SARS-CoV-2 infection. TCRdb processed the 5' RACE reads anew with MiXCR; each CDR3 protein has one entry. This repertoire shows approximately 49,000 distinct CDR3 sequences, about 10% found once; its top ten account for approximately 8.5%. Sequencing used whole blood. Source of these receptors: an adult who was a healthcare worker with PCR-confirmed SARS-CoV-2 infection or an uninfected control (not recorded which).

The chain carries TRBV11-2 and TRBJ2-7; unclear D gene. CDR3 size: 17 residues. Germline V gene lookup returns CDR1 SGHAT and CDR2 FQNNGV. V gave up 5 bases and J gave up 4 bases, with 24 bases separating them. The chain's CDR3 is CASSSFLVVGSHYEQYF. As DNA, the CDR3 is TGTGCCAGCAGCAGCTTCTTGGTCGTTGGATCTCATTACGAGCAGTACTTC.

There are a few counts of this clonotype. This chain uses TRBV3-1 with TRBJ2-7, with 10 bases lining up with TRBD1. CDR1 is LGHDT and CDR2 is YNNKEL in the germline V gene (reference sequence). The CDR3 consists of 14 residues. The trim removed 1 base at V and 6 bases at J, leaving 3 bases unmatched. The CDR3 loop reads CASSQGDRGAEQYF. CDR3 nucleotide sequence: TGTGCCAGCAGCCAAGGGGACAGGGGAGCCGAGCAGTACTTC.

This clonotype occurred a few times. The V call is TRBV28, the J call TRBJ2-7, with D maybe TRBD1 (6 bases). The CDR3 is 14 residues long. The V and J ends lost 6 bases and 2 bases respectively, with 14 bases between them. The germline CDR1 and CDR2 sequences are MDHEN and SYDVKM. This chain's CDR3 is CASRAAAGAYEQYF. CDR3 coding DNA: TGTGCCAGCAGGGCCGCGGCAGGGGCCTACGAGCAGTACTTC.

There are many counts of this clonotype. The V gene is TRBV27, the J gene TRBJ2-3; D gene ambiguous. This CDR3 has 12 residues. V lost 5 bases, J lost 3 bases, and 6 bases lay in between. Germline V CDR1 and CDR2: MNHEY, SMNVEV (reference sequence). The CDR3, as DNA: TGTGCCAGCAGTACCGGTACAGATACGCAGTATTTT. Protein sequence: CASSTGTDTQYF.